This T cell receptor beta chain emerged from a study of molecular identifiers for immune sequencing clone quantification. Across the study: Split five ways in replicates, RNA from around 18,000 or 91,000 naive CD8 cells had four portions sequenced.

Study-level results: Clone sizes that are highly expanded could be underestimated when identical TCR molecules share a barcode. Beyond 20 RNA copies, clones held over 98% of effector molecules, compared with under 1% in naive cells.

Ten or more counts support this clonotype. As yet, its antigen is unknown. There are 16 residues in the CDR3. Germline lookup yields CDR1 SNHLY and CDR2 FYNNEI. The J segment lost 8 bases and the V segment lost 4 bases, leaving 13 bases of the junction unmatched. In the sort, naive CD8 T cells were defined as CD8+CD4-CCR7+CD45RA+. Each CDR3 protein is one row after TCRdb ran MiXCR on the PCR reads. The sample yields 400,000 to 600,000 distinct CDR3 sequences, about a fifth seen once. Specimen: naive CD8+ T cells from blood, with Jurkat cell RNA spiked in. This sample's subset: FACS-sorted CD8+CD4-CCR7+CD45RA+ naive T cells. The source of this sequence is a human donor in good health. Some libraries in this study had Jurkat cell RNA spiked in. The chain is built from TRBV2 and TRBJ2-1; TRBD1 aligns across 8 bases. The CDR3: CASSGPGQEVWDEQFF. The DNA of the CDR3 is TGTGCCAGCAGTGGACCGGGACAGGAGGTATGGGATGAGCAGTTCTTC.